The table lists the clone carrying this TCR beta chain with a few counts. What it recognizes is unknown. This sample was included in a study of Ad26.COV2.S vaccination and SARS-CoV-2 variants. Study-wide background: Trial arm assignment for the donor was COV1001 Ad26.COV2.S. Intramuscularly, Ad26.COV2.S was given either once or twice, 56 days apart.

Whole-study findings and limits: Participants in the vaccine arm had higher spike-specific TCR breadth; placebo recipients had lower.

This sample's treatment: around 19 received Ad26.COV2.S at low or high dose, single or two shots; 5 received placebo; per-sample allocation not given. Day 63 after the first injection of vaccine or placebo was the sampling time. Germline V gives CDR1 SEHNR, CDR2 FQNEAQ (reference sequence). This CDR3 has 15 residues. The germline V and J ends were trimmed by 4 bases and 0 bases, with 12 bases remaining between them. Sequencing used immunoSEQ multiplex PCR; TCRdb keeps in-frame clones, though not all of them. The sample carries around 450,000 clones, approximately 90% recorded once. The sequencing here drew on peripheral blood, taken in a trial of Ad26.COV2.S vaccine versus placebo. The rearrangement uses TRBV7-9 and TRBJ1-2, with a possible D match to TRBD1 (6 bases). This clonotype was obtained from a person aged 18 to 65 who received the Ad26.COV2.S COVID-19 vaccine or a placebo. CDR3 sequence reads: CASSSGQKPNYGYTF. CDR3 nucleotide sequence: TGTGCCAGCAGCTCCGGACAGAAACCTAACTATGGCTACACCTTC.